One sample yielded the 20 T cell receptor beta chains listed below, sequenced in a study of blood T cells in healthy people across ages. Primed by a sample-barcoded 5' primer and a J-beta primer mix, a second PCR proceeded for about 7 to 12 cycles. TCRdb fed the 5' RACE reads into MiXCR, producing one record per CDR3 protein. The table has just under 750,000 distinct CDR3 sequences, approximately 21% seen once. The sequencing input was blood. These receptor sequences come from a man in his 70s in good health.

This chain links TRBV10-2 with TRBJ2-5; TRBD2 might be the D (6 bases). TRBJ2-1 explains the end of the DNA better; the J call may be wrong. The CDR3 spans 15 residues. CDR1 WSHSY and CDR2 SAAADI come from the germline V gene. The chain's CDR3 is CASSASGRSYNEQFF. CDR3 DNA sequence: TGCGCCAGCAGTGCAAGCGGGCGCTCATACAATGAGCAGTTCTTC.

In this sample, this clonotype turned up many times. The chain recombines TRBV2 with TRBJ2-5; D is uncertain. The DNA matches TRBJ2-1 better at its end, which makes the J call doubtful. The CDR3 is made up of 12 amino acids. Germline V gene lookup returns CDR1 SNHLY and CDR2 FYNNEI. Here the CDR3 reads CASSDWKNEQFF. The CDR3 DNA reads TGTGCCAGCAGTGATTGGAAGAATGAGCAGTTCTTC.

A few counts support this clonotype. CDR3 sequence: CASSSRQGRNYGYTF. As DNA, the CDR3 is TGTGCCAGCAGCTCCCGTCAGGGGCGCAACTATGGCTACACCTTC. The chain has TRBV5-6 and TRBJ1-2; a weak D match, TRBD1 (6 bases). CDR1 and CDR2 (germline): SGHDT, YYEEEE. The CDR3 contains 15 residues. The ends were cut back, 3 bases at V and 2 bases at J, with 14 bases in the middle.

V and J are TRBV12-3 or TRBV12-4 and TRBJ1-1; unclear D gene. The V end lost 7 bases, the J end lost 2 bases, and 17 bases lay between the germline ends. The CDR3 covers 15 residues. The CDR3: CASIPGPAFNTEAFF. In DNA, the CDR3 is TGTGCCAGCATTCCGGGCCCTGCATTTAACACTGAAGCTTTCTTT.

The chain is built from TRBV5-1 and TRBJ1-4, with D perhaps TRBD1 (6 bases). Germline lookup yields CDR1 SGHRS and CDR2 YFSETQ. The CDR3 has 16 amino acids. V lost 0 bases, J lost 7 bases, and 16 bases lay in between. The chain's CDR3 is CASSLEAGAVGEKLFF. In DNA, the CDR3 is TGCGCCAGCAGCTTGGAAGCGGGGGCTGTGGGTGAAAAACTGTTTTTT.

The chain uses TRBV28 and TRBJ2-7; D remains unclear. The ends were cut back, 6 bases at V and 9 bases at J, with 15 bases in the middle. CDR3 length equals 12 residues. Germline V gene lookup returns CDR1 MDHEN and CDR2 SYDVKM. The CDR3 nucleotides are TGTGCCAGCAGGACGAGACAACTCGGGCAGTACTTC. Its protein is CASRTRQLGQYF.

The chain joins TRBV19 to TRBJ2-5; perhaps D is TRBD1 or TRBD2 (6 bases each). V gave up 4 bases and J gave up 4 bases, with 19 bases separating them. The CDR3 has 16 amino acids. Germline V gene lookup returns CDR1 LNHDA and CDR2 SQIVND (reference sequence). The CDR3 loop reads CASSTISEGGGETQYF. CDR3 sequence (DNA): TGTGCCAGTAGTACCATCTCCGAGGGGGGTGGAGAGACCCAGTACTTC.

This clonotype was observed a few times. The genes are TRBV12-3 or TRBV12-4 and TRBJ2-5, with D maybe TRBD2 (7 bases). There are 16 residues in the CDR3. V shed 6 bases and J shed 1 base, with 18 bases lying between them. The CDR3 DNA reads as TGTGCCAGCAGCTTCAAGGGGGGGGACACCCAAGAGACCCAGTACTTC. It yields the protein CASSFKGGDTQETQYF.

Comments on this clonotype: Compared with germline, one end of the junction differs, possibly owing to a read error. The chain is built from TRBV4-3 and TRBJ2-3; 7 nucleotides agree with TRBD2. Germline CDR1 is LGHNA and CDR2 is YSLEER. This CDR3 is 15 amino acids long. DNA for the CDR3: TGCGCCAGCAGCCAAGAGGCTAGCGGCACGGATACGCAGTATTTT. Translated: CASSQEASGTDTQYF.

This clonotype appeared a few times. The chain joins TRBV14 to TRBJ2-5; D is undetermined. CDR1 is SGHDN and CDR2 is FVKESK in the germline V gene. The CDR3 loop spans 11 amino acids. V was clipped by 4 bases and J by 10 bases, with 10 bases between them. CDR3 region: CASSRMGIQYF. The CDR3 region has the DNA TGTGCCAGCAGCCGGATGGGGATCCAGTACTTC.

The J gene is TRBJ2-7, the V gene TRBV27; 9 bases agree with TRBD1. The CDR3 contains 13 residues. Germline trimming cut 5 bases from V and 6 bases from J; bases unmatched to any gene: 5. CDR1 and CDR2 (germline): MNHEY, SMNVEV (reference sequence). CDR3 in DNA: TGTGCCAGCAGTATGGGACAGGGCAGCGAGCAGTACTTC. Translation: CASSMGQGSEQYF.

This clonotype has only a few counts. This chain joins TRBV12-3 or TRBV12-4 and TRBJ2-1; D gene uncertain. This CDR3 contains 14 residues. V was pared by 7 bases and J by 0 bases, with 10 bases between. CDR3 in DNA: TGTGCCAGCACCTATATGAGCTCCTACAATGAGCAGTTCTTC. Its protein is CASTYMSSYNEQFF.

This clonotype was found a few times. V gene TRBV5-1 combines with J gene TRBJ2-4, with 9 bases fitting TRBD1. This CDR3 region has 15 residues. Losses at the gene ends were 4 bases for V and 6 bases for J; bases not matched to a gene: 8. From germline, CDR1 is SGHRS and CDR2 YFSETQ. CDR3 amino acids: CASSITGGSRNIQYF. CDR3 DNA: TGCGCCAGCAGCATCACAGGGGGCTCGCGAAACATTCAGTACTTC.

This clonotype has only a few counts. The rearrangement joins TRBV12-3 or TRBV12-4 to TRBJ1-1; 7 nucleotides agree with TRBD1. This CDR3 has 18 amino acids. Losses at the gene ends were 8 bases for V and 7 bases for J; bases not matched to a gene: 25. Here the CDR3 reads CASLLGGRQGKWSGEAFF. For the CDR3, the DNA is TGTGCCAGCCTTCTGGGAGGGCGACAGGGAAAATGGTCCGGTGAAGCTTTCTTT.

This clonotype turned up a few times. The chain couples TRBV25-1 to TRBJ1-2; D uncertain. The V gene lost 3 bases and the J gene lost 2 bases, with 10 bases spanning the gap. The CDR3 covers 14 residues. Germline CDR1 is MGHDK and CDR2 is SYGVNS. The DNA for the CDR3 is TGTGCCAGCAGTGAGATGGGCAGGAACTATGGCTACACCTTC. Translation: CASSEMGRNYGYTF.

Written as DNA, the CDR3 is TGTGCCAGCAGACCCACCTCGACAGGGTTTATTCAGCCCCAGCATTTT. Translating gives CASRPTSTGFIQPQHF. The chain uses TRBV7-2 and TRBJ1-5; 7 bases agree with TRBD1. The CDR3 consists of 16 residues. Looked up from germline, CDR1 is SGHTA and CDR2 is FQGNSA. V lost 6 bases and J lost 6; bases outside the gene matches: 14.

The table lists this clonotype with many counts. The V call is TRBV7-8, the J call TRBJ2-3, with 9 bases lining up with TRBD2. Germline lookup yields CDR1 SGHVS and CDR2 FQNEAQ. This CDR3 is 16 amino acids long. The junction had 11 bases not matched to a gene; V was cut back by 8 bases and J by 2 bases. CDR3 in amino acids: CASGTIAGASTDTQYF. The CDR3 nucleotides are TGTGCCAGCGGAACTATAGCGGGAGCCTCCACAGATACGCAGTATTTT.

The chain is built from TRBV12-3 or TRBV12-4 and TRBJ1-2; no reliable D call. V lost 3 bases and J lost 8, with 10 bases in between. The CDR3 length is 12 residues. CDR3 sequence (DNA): TGTGCCAGCAGTTTCCGGGCGGACGGCTACACCTTC. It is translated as CASSFRADGYTF.

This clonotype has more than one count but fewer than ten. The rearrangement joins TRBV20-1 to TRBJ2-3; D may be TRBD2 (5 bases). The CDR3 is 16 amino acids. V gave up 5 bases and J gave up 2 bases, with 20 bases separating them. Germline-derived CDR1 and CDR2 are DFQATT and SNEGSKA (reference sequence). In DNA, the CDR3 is TGCAGTGCTCCCGCGCCTAGCCGTTTGTTCACAGATACGCAGTATTTT. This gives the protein CSAPAPSRLFTDTQYF.

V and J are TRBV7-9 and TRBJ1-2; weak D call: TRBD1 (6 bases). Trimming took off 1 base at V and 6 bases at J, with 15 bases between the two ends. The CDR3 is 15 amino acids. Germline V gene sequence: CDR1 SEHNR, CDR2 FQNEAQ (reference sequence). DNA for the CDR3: TGTGCCAGCAGCTTAGGGGACAACATAGGGGATGGCTACACCTTC. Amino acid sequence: CASSLGDNIGDGYTF.